The source of this TCR beta chain is a study of blood T cell repertoires in COVID-19. Study at large: The origin of the acute and convalescent COVID-19 samples was the United States, Italy and Spain. The analysed material was cDNA or gDNA that came from T cells, B-cell-depleted T cells, or PBMCs.

Original methodology: Reference gene primers were amplified, and this amplification served to estimate nucleated cell counts. Produced via immunoSEQ multiplex PCR; TCRdb's table is partial and in-frame only. Clone size and V and J calls were adopted from that table, with D and trimming inferred from the DNA. The sample yields about 160,000 clones, 70% to 85% seen once. Trimming cost V 6 bases and J 6 bases, with 17 bases left between them. Germline values: CDR1 SQVTM, CDR2 ANQGSEA. The CDR3 covers 13 residues. The sequence derives from a man in his fifties or sixties who had recovered from COVID-19. Sequencing was performed on peripheral blood. The V and J genes are TRBV29-1 and TRBJ1-2; the D gene is possibly TRBD1 (6 bases). The CDR3 loop is CSVAERAGDGYTF. CDR3 nucleotide sequence: TGCAGCGTGGCTGAAAGGGCAGGGGATGGCTACACCTTC.